The 7 T cell receptor beta chains below all came from one sample that was sequenced in a study of CD8+CD57+ T cells in acquired aplastic anemia. Genomic DNA, serving as template, underwent TCR beta VDJ and CDR3 profiling. TCRdb reprocessed the reads via MiXCR and lists one record per CDR3 protein. The table shows over 150,000 distinct CDR3 sequences, with less than 65% occurring only once. Specimen: sorted CD4+, CD8+, or CD8+CD57+ T cells (not recorded which) from PBMCs. The receptors derive from a human donor in good health, serving as a control.

There are many counts of this clonotype. This chain links TRBV6-1 with TRBJ2-1; D gene unclear. The CDR3 is 13 residues long. Trimming stripped 1 base from V and 9 bases from J, with 10 bases between. Germline values: CDR1 MNHNS, CDR2 SASEGT. This CDR3 is CASSEGTTLEQFF. CDR3 bases: TGTGCCAGCAGTGAAGGGACGACCCTTGAGCAGTTCTTC.

This rearrangement joins TRBV7-6 to TRBJ1-2; D perhaps matches TRBD1 (5 bases). V lost 5 bases and J lost 8, with 15 bases in between. The V gene's germline CDR1 is SGHVS and CDR2 FNYEAQ. This CDR3 has 13 residues. The CDR3: CASSKTGTGGYTF. CDR3 coding DNA: TGTGCCAGCAGCAAAACCGGGACTGGGGGCTACACCTTC.

This clonotype was seen at least ten times. This sequence joins TRBV28 and TRBJ1-2; no firm D call. Germline V CDR1 and CDR2: MDHEN, SYDVKM. This CDR3 is built from 10 residues. V was shortened by 5 bases and J by 8 bases, with 6 bases between the two germline ends. The CDR3 DNA reads as TGTGCCAGCAGTGCCATCGGCTACACCTTC. Amino acids: CASSAIGYTF.

This clonotype has only a few counts. The genes are TRBV10-2 and TRBJ2-7; 9 bases are shared with TRBD1. CDR1 is WSHSY, CDR2 SAAADI, per germline. V shed 7 bases, J shed 5 bases, and the junction held 12 bases outside the gene matches. The CDR3 totals 15 residues. The CDR3 sequence is CASNAGTGMTDEQYF. The CDR3 DNA reads TGCGCCAGCAACGCCGGGACAGGGATGACGGACGAGCAGTACTTC.

The CDR3 sequence: CASSSGQGGYGYTF. The CDR3 DNA follows: TGTGCCAGCAGCTCGGGACAGGGAGGCTATGGCTACACCTTC. The chain uses TRBV7-2 and TRBJ1-2; 9 bases line up with TRBD1. Germline CDR1 reads SGHTA; CDR2 reads FQGNSA. CDR3 length: 14 residues. Trimming took 4 bases from V and 4 from J; bases not matched to a gene: 4.

This clonotype was seen at least ten times. This chain joins TRBV2 and TRBJ2-7, with D unresolved. The germline gives CDR1 SNHLY, CDR2 FYNNEI. The CDR3 is 12 amino acids. V shed 5 bases and J shed 0 bases, with 5 bases lying between them. The CDR3 region has the DNA TGTGCCAGCAGTTTTAGCTCCTACGAGCAGTACTTC. It specifies CASSFSSYEQYF.

The chain recombines TRBV14 with TRBJ2-3; TRBD1 agrees at 10 bases. This CDR3 is built from 14 residues. The trim removed 5 bases at V and 6 bases at J, leaving 5 bases unmatched. Germline V gene data show CDR1 as SGHDN and CDR2 as FVKESK. DNA for the CDR3: TGTGCCAGCAGCAGGGACAGGGGATGGGATACGCAGTATTTT. This translates into CASSRDRGWDTQYF.